These 13 T cell receptor beta chains came from one sample sequenced in a study of T-cell memory formation after mild COVID-19. TCRdb independently ran MiXCR on the 5' RACE reads; one entry per CDR3 protein. The sample lists about 400,000 distinct CDR3 sequences, roughly 15% occurring once. The sequenced sample consisted of PBMCs or a T cell subset sorted from them (not recorded which). The receptors derive from a man aged 18 to 29 who had mild COVID-19 (a few samples of this study predate the infection). Cell type and time point are not known.

CDR3 nucleotide sequence: TGTGCCAGCAGTTTTCCCGGGGGGGGCCAAGAGACCCAGTACTTC. It specifies CASSFPGGGQETQYF. This rearrangement joins TRBV28 to TRBJ2-5; 8 bases agree with TRBD2. CDR3 length: 15 amino acids. Germline CDR1 and CDR2: MDHEN and SYDVKM. J was trimmed by 1 base and V by 3 bases; bases with no gene match: 4.

The table lists this clonotype with a few counts. The genes are TRBV7-3 and TRBJ2-1; 9 bases line up with TRBD2. Germline CDR1 SGHTA, CDR2 FQGTGA. V dropped 4 bases and J dropped 3; count of bases not matched to a gene: 4. The CDR3 spans 15 residues. CDR3 bases: TGTGCCAGCAGCTCGTTAGCGGGGGTCTACAATGAGCAGTTCTTC. Its translation: CASSSLAGVYNEQFF.

The rearrangement joins TRBV7-8 to TRBJ2-4; possibly TRBD1 for D (5 bases). CDR1 is SGHVS and CDR2 is FQNEAQ in the germline V gene. V gave up 1 base and J gave up 6 bases, with 13 bases separating them. The CDR3 spans 15 residues. The CDR3 DNA reads TGTGCCAGCAGCTTAGATAGGGGTGGATTAAACATTCAGTACTTC. Its translation: CASSLDRGGLNIQYF.

This chain links TRBV5-6 with TRBJ1-6; D may be TRBD1 (6 bases). The CDR3 sequence is 15 residues long. The V end was cut by 3 bases, the J end by 4 bases, with 11 bases between. CDR1 is SGHDT, CDR2 YYEEEE, per germline. DNA of the CDR3: TGTGCCAGCAGCTCCTACGGACAGTATAATTCACCCCTCCACTTT. It encodes CASSSYGQYNSPLHF. The complete variable domain, with remaining parts taken from reference TRBV5-6 and TRBJ1-6, reads DAGVTQSPTHLIKTRGQQVTLRCSPKSGHDTVSWYQQALGQGPQFIFQYYEEEERQRGNFPDRFSGHQFPNYSSELNVNALLLGDSALYLCASSSYGQYNSPLHFGNGTRLTVT.

This clonotype was recorded a few times. This rearrangement joins TRBV15 to TRBJ2-7, with D possibly TRBD1 on 5 matching bases. Germline V gene sequence: CDR1 LNHNV, CDR2 YYDKDF (reference sequence). V dropped 3 bases and J dropped 5 bases, with 14 bases sitting between them. The CDR3 contains 14 residues. The CDR3 reads CATSRGRDAHEQYF. In DNA, the CDR3 is TGTGCCACCAGCAGGGGCAGGGATGCCCACGAGCAGTACTTC.

V usage is TRBV5-6 and J usage is TRBJ2-5; 7 bases align to TRBD1. V lost 1 base and J lost 0; bases outside the gene matches: 3. Germline CDR1 is SGHDT and CDR2 is YYEEEE. CDR3 length: 15 amino acids. Written as DNA, the CDR3 is TGTGCCAGCAGCTTGTTCACAGGGGACCAAGAGACCCAGTACTTC. It encodes CASSLFTGDQETQYF.

The CDR3 spells CASSPLSTSGGTDTQYF. The CDR3 DNA is TGTGCCAGCAGCCCTTTATCGACTAGCGGGGGAACAGATACGCAGTATTTT. The rearrangement links TRBV7-6 to TRBJ2-3; the match to TRBD2 covers 12 bases. Germline CDR1 is SGHVS and CDR2 is FNYEAQ. The CDR3 extends over 17 amino acids. The V segment lost 5 bases and the J segment 3 bases; nucleotides outside the gene matches: 9.

The sample holds a few counts of this clonotype. The CDR3 region has the DNA TGTGCCAGCAGTGATGCGGCTTATAATTCACCCCTCCACTTT. It is translated as CASSDAAYNSPLHF. This rearrangement joins TRBV2 to TRBJ1-6; D uncertain. The CDR3 length is 14 residues. The V gene lost 3 bases and the J gene lost 4 bases, with 7 bases spanning the gap. CDR1 is SNHLY and CDR2 is FYNNEI in the germline V gene.

Only a few counts were recorded for this clonotype. This sequence joins TRBV5-1 and TRBJ1-1; D gene unclear. Germline CDR1 SGHRS, CDR2 YFSETQ. The ends were cut back, 0 bases at V and 3 bases at J, with 12 bases in the middle. CDR3 length: 15 amino acids. The CDR3, as DNA: TGCGCCAGCAGCTTGGATGCCGGCACACACACTGAAGCTTTCTTT. Translating gives CASSLDAGTHTEAFF.

The CDR3 region is CASRRTVGHSNQPQHF. The CDR3 region has the DNA TGTGCCAGCAGGCGCACAGTCGGTCATAGCAATCAGCCCCAGCATTTT. V is TRBV6-5 and J is TRBJ1-5; D ambiguous. The CDR3 is made up of 16 amino acids. Germline CDR1 MNHEY, CDR2 SVGAGI. V lost 6 bases, J lost 0 bases, and 15 bases lay in between.

This clonotype was observed a handful of times. The J gene is TRBJ2-1, the V gene TRBV10-3, with D hard to call. Per germline, CDR1 ENHRY and CDR2 SYGVKD. Deletions cut 3 bases from V and 4 bases from J, with 7 bases between. This CDR3 has 13 residues. The CDR3 coding sequence is TGTGCCATCAGTGATGAAGCGTACAATGAGCAGTTCTTC. Translating gives CAISDEAYNEQFF.

This clonotype was found a few times. This chain uses TRBV10-1 with TRBJ2-3; TRBD2 matches 11 bases. Germline V gene data show CDR1 as WNHNN and CDR2 as SYGVQD (reference sequence). Losses at the gene ends were 2 bases for V and 11 bases for J; bases not matched to a gene: 3. This CDR3 contains 13 residues. The DNA for the CDR3 is TGCGCCAGCAGTGAGGACCTAGCGGGGGGGCAGTATTTT. Its translation is CASSEDLAGGQYF.

This chain uses TRBV4-1 with TRBJ2-1; 7 bases fit TRBD1. V shed 1 base, J shed 6 bases, and the junction held 9 bases outside the gene matches. This CDR3 spans 16 amino acids. Germline-derived CDR1 and CDR2 are MGHRA and YSYEKL. The chain's CDR3 is CASSQANRGRGNEQFF. The CDR3 nucleotides read TGCGCCAGCAGCCAAGCGAACAGGGGAAGGGGCAATGAGCAGTTCTTC.